This TCR beta chain stems from a study of CD8 T cells in Susac syndrome. Per the germline V gene, CDR1 is GTSNPN and CDR2 is SVGIG (reference sequence). The CDR3 is 12 residues long. The RNA, roughly 0.5 to 1 ug, was put through reverse transcription using random hexamers. It was immunoSEQ multiplex PCR that amplified TCR beta CDR3 across 54 Vbeta and 13 Jbeta. A single record per CDR3 protein comes from TCRdb applying MiXCR to the immunoSEQ multiplex PCR reads. The table lists approximately 150,000 distinct CDR3 sequences, 85% to 95% of them singletons. This TCR came from a human donor with multiple sclerosis. The specimen was CD4+ T cells from PBMCs. The rearrangement uses TRBV30 and TRBJ1-2; D is possibly TRBD1 (5 bases). The CDR3 here is CAILLTGYGYTF. CDR3 sequence (DNA): TGTGCTATACTCCTTACAGGTTATGGCTACACCTTC.